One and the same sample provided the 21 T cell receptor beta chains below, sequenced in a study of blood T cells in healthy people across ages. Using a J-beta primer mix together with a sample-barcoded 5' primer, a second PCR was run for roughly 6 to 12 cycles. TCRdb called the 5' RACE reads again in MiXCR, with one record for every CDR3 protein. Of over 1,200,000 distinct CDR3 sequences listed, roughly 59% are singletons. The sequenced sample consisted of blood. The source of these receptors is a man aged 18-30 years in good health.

The chain's CDR3 is CASAQGASYEQYF. In DNA form, the CDR3 reads TGTGCCAGCGCGCAGGGGGCCTCCTACGAGCAGTACTTC. V is TRBV6-2 or TRBV6-3 and J is TRBJ2-7, with 8 bases lining up with TRBD1. Trimming cost V 8 bases and J 0 bases; bases outside gene matches: 3. The CDR3 contains 13 residues. Germline loops: CDR1 MNHEY, CDR2 SVGEGT.

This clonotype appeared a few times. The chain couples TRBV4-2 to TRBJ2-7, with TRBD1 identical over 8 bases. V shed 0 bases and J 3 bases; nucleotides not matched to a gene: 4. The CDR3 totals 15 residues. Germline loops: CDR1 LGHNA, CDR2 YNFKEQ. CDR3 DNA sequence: TGTGCCAGCAGCCAAGAAGGACAGGGTAACTACGAGCAGTACTTC. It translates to CASSQEGQGNYEQYF.

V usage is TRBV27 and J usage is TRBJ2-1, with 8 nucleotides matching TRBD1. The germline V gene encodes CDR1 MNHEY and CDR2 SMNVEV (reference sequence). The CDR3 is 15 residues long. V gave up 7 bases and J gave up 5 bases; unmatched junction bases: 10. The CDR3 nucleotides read TGTGCCAGCACACGCCCAGGGGGCCTTCACAATGAGCAGTTCTTC. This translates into CASTRPGGLHNEQFF.

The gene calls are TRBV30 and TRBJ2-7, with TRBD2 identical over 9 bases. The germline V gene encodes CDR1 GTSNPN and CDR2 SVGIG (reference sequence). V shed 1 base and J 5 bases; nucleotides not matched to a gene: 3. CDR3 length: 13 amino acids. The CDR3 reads CAWSAGTSHEQYF. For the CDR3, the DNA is TGTGCCTGGAGTGCAGGGACTAGCCACGAGCAGTACTTC.

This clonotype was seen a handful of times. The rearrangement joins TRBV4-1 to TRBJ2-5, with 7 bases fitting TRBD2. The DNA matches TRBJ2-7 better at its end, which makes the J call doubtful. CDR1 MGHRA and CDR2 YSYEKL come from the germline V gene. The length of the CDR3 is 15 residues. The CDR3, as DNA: TGCGCCAGCAGCCAAGTTGGGAGGGCCCACTACGAGCAGTACTTC. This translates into CASSQVGRAHYEQYF.

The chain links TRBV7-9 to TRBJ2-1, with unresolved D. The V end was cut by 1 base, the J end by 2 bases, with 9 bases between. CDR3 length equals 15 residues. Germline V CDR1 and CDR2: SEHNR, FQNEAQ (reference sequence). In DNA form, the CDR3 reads TGTGCCAGCAGCTTAGAGGGTCTAGCCTACAATGAGCAGTTCTTC. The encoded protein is CASSLEGLAYNEQFF.

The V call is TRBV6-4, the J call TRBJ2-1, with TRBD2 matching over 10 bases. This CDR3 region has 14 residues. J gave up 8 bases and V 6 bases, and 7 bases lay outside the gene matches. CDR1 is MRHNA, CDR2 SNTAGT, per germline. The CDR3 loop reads CASRRSGTSDEQFF. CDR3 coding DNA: TGTGCCAGCAGACGCTCCGGGACTAGCGATGAGCAGTTCTTC.

The CDR3 coding sequence is TGTGCCAGCAGCTTTAGCGGGAACTCCTACAATGAGCAGTACTTC. This sequence encodes CASSFSGNSYNEQYF. J is TRBJ2-1 and V is TRBV7-2, with 8 bases aligning to TRBD2. The closer fit of TRBJ2-7 to the DNA end suggests the J call may be wrong. Germline V lookup: CDR1 SGHTA, CDR2 FQGNSA. The CDR3 totals 15 residues.

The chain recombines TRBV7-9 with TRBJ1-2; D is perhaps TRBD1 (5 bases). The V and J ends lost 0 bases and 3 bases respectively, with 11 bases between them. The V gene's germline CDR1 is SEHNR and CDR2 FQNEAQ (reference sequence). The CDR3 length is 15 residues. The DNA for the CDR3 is TGTGCCAGCAGCTTAGCGGAGGGGTTGGACTATGGCTACACCTTC. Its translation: CASSLAEGLDYGYTF.

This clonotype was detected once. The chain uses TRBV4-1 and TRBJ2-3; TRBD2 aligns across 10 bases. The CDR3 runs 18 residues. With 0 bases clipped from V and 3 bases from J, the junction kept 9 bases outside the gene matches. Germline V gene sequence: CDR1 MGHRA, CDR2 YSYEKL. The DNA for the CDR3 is TGCGCCAGCAGCCAAGACCAGGGTAGCGGGGGGATTACAGATACGCAGTATTTT. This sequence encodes CASSQDQGSGGITDTQYF.

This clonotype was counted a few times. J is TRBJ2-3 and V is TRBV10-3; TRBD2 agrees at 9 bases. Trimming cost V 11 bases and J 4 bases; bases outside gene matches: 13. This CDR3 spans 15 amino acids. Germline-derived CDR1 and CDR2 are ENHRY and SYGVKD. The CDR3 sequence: CAAGEAGGGSDTQYF. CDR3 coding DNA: TGTGCCGCCGGGGAAGCGGGGGGCGGCTCAGATACGCAGTATTTT.

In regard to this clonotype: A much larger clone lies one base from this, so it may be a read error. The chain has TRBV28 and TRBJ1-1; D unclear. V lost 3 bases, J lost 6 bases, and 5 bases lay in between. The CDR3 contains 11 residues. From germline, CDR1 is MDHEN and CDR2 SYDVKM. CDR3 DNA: TGTGCCAGCAGTTTTAACTCTGAAGCTTTCTTT. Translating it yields CASSFNSEAFF.

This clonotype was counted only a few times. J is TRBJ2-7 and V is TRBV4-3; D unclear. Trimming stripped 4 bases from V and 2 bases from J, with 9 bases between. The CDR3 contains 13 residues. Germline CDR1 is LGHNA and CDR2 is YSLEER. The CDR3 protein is CASSPRRTYEQYF. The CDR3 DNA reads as TGCGCCAGCAGCCCAAGACGGACCTACGAGCAGTACTTC.

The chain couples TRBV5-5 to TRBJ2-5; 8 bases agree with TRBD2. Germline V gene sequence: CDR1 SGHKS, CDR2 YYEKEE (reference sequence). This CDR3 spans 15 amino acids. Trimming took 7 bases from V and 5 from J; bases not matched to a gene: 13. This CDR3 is CASGDNGGAWETQYF. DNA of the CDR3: TGTGCCAGCGGGGATAACGGGGGGGCATGGGAGACCCAGTACTTC.

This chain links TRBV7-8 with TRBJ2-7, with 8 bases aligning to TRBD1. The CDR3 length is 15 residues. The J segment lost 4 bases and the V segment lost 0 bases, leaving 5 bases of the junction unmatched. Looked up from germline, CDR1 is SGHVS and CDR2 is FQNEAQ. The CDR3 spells CASSLALDREYEQYF. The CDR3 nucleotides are TGTGCCAGCAGCTTAGCGCTGGACAGGGAATACGAGCAGTACTTC.

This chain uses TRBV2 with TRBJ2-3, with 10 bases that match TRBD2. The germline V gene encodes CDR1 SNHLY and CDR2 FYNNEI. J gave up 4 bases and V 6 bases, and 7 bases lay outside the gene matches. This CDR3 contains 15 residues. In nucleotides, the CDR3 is TGTGCCAGCAGGGAGCGGGAGGGCTGGGCAGATACGCAGTATTTT. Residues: CASREREGWADTQYF.

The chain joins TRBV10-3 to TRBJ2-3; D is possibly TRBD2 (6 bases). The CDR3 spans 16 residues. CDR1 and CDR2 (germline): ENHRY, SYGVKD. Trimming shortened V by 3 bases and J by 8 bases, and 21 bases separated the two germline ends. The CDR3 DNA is TGTGCCATCAGTGAAGGCCAGAGGGGCGGGGTGTCTACGCAGTATTTT. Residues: CAISEGQRGGVSTQYF.

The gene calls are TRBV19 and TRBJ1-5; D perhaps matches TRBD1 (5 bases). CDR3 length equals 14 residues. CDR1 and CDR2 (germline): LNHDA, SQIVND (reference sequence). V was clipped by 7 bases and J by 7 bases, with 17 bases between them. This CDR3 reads CASNDGGVGQPQHF. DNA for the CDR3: TGTGCCAGTAACGATGGGGGGGTCGGCCAGCCCCAGCATTTT.

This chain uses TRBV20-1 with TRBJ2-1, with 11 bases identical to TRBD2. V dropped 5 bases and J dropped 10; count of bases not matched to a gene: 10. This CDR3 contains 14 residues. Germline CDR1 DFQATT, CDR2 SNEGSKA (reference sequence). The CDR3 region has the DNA TGCAGTGCTCCCACGACTAGCGGGGTCAGGGAGCAGTTCTTC. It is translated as CSAPTTSGVREQFF.

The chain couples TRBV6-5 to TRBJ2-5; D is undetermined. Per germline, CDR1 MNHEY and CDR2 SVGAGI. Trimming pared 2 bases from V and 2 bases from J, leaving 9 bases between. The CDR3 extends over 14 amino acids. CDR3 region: CASSYGRSQETQYF. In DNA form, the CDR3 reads TGTGCCAGCAGTTACGGAAGGTCTCAAGAGACCCAGTACTTC.

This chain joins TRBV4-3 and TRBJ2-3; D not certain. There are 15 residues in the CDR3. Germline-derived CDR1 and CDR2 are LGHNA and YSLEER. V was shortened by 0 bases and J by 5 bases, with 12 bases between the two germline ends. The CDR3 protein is CASSQDPALVDTQYF. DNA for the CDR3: TGCGCCAGCAGCCAAGATCCGGCTCTGGTAGATACGCAGTATTTT.